These T cell receptor beta chains were read from a single sample in a study of T cell repertoires in cytomegalovirus infection. TCRdb fed the reads into MiXCR, producing one record per CDR3 protein. This table has hundreds of thousands of distinct CDR3 sequences, 30% to 40% appearing once. No antigens are known for them. Sequencing was performed on cultured CD8+ T cells from PBMCs, taken from culture after CMV antigen stimulation. The receptors were sampled from a human donor in good health (CMV status not recorded). Some clones in this sample may be carry-over from other donors' samples. Each CDR3 is given with its conserved first and last residue. The D gene is left open where the match is weak. Clone sizes are given selectively: once, few, many, or a class where the clone is expanded.

V gene: TRBV7-8; D gene: .; J gene: TRBJ2-2; clone size: .; CDR3 protein: CASSREYTGELFF; CDR3 DNA: TGTGCCAGCAGCCGAGAGTATACCGGGGAGCTGTTTTTT
V gene: TRBV7-9; D gene: TRBD1; J gene: TRBJ2-1; clone size: few; CDR3 protein: CASSSEPRDRTYNEQFF; CDR3 DNA: TGTGCCAGCAGCTCGGAACCTCGGGACAGGACTTACAATGAGCAGTTCTTC
V gene: TRBV6-2/TRBV6-3; D gene: TRBD2; J gene: TRBJ2-1; clone size: .; CDR3 protein: CASKAGGGEQFF; CDR3 DNA: TGTGCCAGCAAAGCGGGGGGGGGTGAGCAGTTCTTC
V gene: TRBV12-3/TRBV12-4; D gene: TRBD1; J gene: TRBJ2-5; clone size: once; CDR3 protein: CASKGDRGWETQYF; CDR3 DNA: TGTGCCAGCAAAGGGGACAGGGGGTGGGAGACCCAGTACTTC
V gene: TRBV6-5; D gene: .; J gene: TRBJ1-6; clone size: once; CDR3 protein: CASSWTANYNSPLHF; CDR3 DNA: TGTGCCAGCAGTTGGACGGCCAACTATAATTCACCCCTCCACTTT
V gene: TRBV14; D gene: .; J gene: TRBJ1-1; clone size: few; CDR3 protein: CASSPRPGESTEAFF; CDR3 DNA: TGTGCCAGCAGCCCTCGTCCAGGGGAGAGTACTGAAGCTTTCTTT
V gene: TRBV2; D gene: .; J gene: TRBJ1-1; clone size: few; CDR3 protein: CASNWAERDTEAFF; CDR3 DNA: TGTGCCAGCAATTGGGCAGAGAGGGACACTGAAGCTTTCTTT
V gene: TRBV6-8; D gene: .; J gene: TRBJ1-5; clone size: .; CDR3 protein: CASGGGLSNQPQHF; CDR3 DNA: TGTGCCAGCGGCGGTGGGTTAAGCAATCAGCCCCAGCATTTT
V gene: TRBV7-6; D gene: TRBD1; J gene: TRBJ2-3; clone size: .; CDR3 protein: CASSFILNRGTDTQYF; CDR3 DNA: TGTGCCAGCAGCTTTATTCTTAACAGGGGAACAGATACGCAGTATTTT
V gene: TRBV19; D gene: .; J gene: TRBJ1-2; clone size: .; CDR3 protein: CASSYPGFYGYTF; CDR3 DNA: TGTGCCAGTAGTTATCCAGGGTTCTATGGCTACACCTTC
V gene: TRBV7-9; D gene: .; J gene: TRBJ2-2; clone size: few; CDR3 protein: CASSLRAQGHRGAGELFF; CDR3 DNA: TGTGCCAGCAGCTTAAGGGCACAGGGTCATCGAGGGGCCGGGGAGCTGTTTTTT
V gene: TRBV27; D gene: TRBD2; J gene: TRBJ2-3; clone size: .; CDR3 protein: CASNPGLAPSTDTQYF; CDR3 DNA: TGTGCCAGCAATCCCGGACTAGCTCCTAGCACAGATACGCAGTATTTT
V gene: TRBV7-6; D gene: TRBD1; J gene: TRBJ1-1; clone size: many; CDR3 protein: CASSSAGTENTEAFF; CDR3 DNA: TGTGCCAGCAGCTCGGCCGGGACAGAGAACACTGAAGCTTTCTTT
V gene: TRBV12-3/TRBV12-4; D gene: TRBD2; J gene: TRBJ2-1; clone size: .; CDR3 protein: CASSLALAGEYNEQFF; CDR3 DNA: TGTGCCAGCAGTTTAGCGCTAGCGGGGGAGTACAATGAGCAGTTCTTC
V gene: TRBV13; D gene: TRBD1; J gene: TRBJ2-1; clone size: once; CDR3 protein: CASSPTGQVAYNEQFF; CDR3 DNA: TGTGCCAGCAGCCCCACCGGACAGGTAGCCTACAATGAGCAGTTCTTC
V gene: TRBV28; D gene: TRBD1; J gene: TRBJ2-3; clone size: .; CDR3 protein: CASSFGTGYTDSQYF; CDR3 DNA: TGTGCCAGCAGTTTCGGGACAGGGTACACAGATTCGCAGTATTTT
V gene: TRBV15; D gene: TRBD1; J gene: TRBJ1-1; clone size: few; CDR3 protein: CATSRDRDRNNEAFF; CDR3 DNA: TGTGCCACCAGCAGAGACCGGGACAGGAATAATGAAGCTTTCTTT
V gene: TRBV27; D gene: .; J gene: TRBJ1-5; clone size: few; CDR3 protein: CASSADPGARSQPQHF; CDR3 DNA: TGTGCCAGCAGTGCCGACCCAGGGGCCCGCAGTCAGCCCCAGCATTTT
V gene: TRBV5-1; D gene: .; J gene: TRBJ2-2; clone size: .; CDR3 protein: CASSSTGPHLNTGELFF; CDR3 DNA: TGCGCCAGCAGCTCCACTGGACCGCACTTGAACACCGGGGAGCTGTTTTTT
V gene: TRBV7-8; D gene: TRBD1; J gene: TRBJ1-2; clone size: many; CDR3 protein: CASSLARGTGGEGYTF; CDR3 DNA: TGTGCCAGCAGCTTAGCTCGAGGGACAGGGGGTGAAGGCTACACCTTC
V gene: TRBV7-8; D gene: .; J gene: TRBJ2-5; clone size: many; CDR3 protein: CASSPRGYWETQYF; CDR3 DNA: TGTGCCAGCAGCCCACGGGGCTATTGGGAGACCCAGTACTTC
V gene: TRBV28; D gene: .; J gene: TRBJ2-5; clone size: .; CDR3 protein: CASSHQGGHQETQYF; CDR3 DNA: TGTGCCAGCAGCCACCAAGGGGGGCACCAAGAGACCCAGTACTTC
V gene: TRBV6-4; D gene: TRBD1; J gene: TRBJ1-1; clone size: .; CDR3 protein: CASSASGKGAYTEAFF; CDR3 DNA: TGTGCCAGCAGTGCAAGTGGGAAGGGGGCTTACACTGAAGCTTTCTTT
V gene: TRBV19; D gene: .; J gene: TRBJ1-1; clone size: .; CDR3 protein: CASSINPTNTEAFF; CDR3 DNA: TGTGCCAGTAGCATAAACCCCACGAACACTGAAGCTTTCTTT
V gene: TRBV6-2/TRBV6-3; D gene: .; J gene: TRBJ2-3; clone size: .; CDR3 protein: CASSYLAPDTQYF; CDR3 DNA: TGTGCCAGCAGTTACCTAGCCCCAGATACGCAGTATTTT
V gene: TRBV28; D gene: TRBD1; J gene: TRBJ1-1; clone size: few; CDR3 protein: CASSLERPGTGSAEAFF; CDR3 DNA: TGTGCCAGCAGTCTTGAAAGACCCGGGACAGGAAGCGCTGAAGCTTTCTTT
V gene: TRBV12-5; D gene: TRBD1; J gene: TRBJ2-7; clone size: few; CDR3 protein: CASGLDTGGSYEQYF; CDR3 DNA: TGTGCTAGTGGTTTGGATACAGGGGGCTCCTACGAGCAGTACTTC
V gene: TRBV6-5; D gene: .; J gene: TRBJ2-1; clone size: few; CDR3 protein: CASSYSIVGDEQFF; CDR3 DNA: TGTGCCAGCAGTTACTCGATAGTGGGGGATGAGCAGTTCTTC
V gene: TRBV7-2; D gene: TRBD2; J gene: TRBJ2-7; clone size: few; CDR3 protein: CASSLPGLAGAYEQYF; CDR3 DNA: TGTGCCAGCAGCTTACCGGGACTAGCGGGGGCCTACGAGCAGTACTTC
V gene: TRBV7-3; D gene: .; J gene: TRBJ1-2; clone size: .; CDR3 protein: CASSLNGREDYGYTF; CDR3 DNA: TGTGCCAGCAGCTTAAACGGACGGGAGGACTATGGCTACACCTTC
V gene: TRBV19; D gene: .; J gene: TRBJ2-2; clone size: .; CDR3 protein: CASIGPPGELFF; CDR3 DNA: TGTGCCAGTATCGGGCCACCCGGGGAGCTGTTTTTT
V gene: TRBV15; D gene: .; J gene: TRBJ1-2; clone size: .; CDR3 protein: CATSRDGGGYTF; CDR3 DNA: TGTGCCACCAGCAGAGATGGGGGAGGCTACACCTTC
V gene: TRBV18; D gene: .; J gene: TRBJ2-1; clone size: .; CDR3 protein: CASSPGTRDEQFF; CDR3 DNA: TGTGCCAGCTCACCCGGAACTAGGGATGAGCAGTTCTTC
V gene: TRBV6-5; D gene: .; J gene: TRBJ2-7; clone size: .; CDR3 protein: CASSYSPVASYEQYF; CDR3 DNA: TGTGCCAGCAGTTACTCCCCCGTCGCCTCCTACGAGCAGTACTTC
V gene: TRBV27; D gene: .; J gene: TRBJ2-3; clone size: .; CDR3 protein: CASSHLATDTQYF; CDR3 DNA: TGTGCCAGCTCCCACCTAGCGACAGATACGCAGTATTTT
V gene: TRBV7-8; D gene: TRBD1; J gene: TRBJ2-7; clone size: many; CDR3 protein: CASRTGTGGIYEQYF; CDR3 DNA: TGTGCCAGCAGAACCGGGACAGGGGGCATCTACGAGCAGTACTTC
V gene: TRBV7-6; D gene: TRBD1; J gene: TRBJ2-7; clone size: .; CDR3 protein: CASSPWGQTYEQYF; CDR3 DNA: TGTGCCAGCAGCCCCTGGGGACAGACCTACGAGCAGTACTTC
V gene: TRBV6-5; D gene: .; J gene: TRBJ2-7; clone size: .; CDR3 protein: CASSYYEGSYEQYF; CDR3 DNA: TGTGCCAGCAGTTACTATGAGGGTTCCTACGAGCAGTACTTC
V gene: TRBV12-3/TRBV12-4; D gene: TRBD1; J gene: TRBJ1-1; clone size: .; CDR3 protein: CASSSPDRVGTEAFF; CDR3 DNA: TGTGCCAGCAGTTCCCCCGACAGGGTGGGGACTGAAGCTTTCTTT
V gene: TRBV25-1; D gene: TRBD1; J gene: TRBJ2-7; clone size: .; CDR3 protein: CASSEFRDRASYEQYF; CDR3 DNA: TGTGCCAGCAGTGAATTCCGGGACAGGGCCAGCTACGAGCAGTACTTC
V gene: TRBV9; D gene: .; J gene: TRBJ2-7; clone size: .; CDR3 protein: CASSKEAGEYYEQYF; CDR3 DNA: TGTGCCAGCAGCAAGGAGGCAGGGGAATACTACGAGCAGTACTTC
V gene: TRBV7-8; D gene: .; J gene: TRBJ2-3; clone size: many; CDR3 protein: CASSLDSPSTDTQYF; CDR3 DNA: TGTGCCAGCAGCCTAGACAGTCCTAGCACAGATACGCAGTATTTT
V gene: TRBV6-6; D gene: TRBD2; J gene: TRBJ2-3; clone size: .; CDR3 protein: CASSVYFGTSTADAQYF; CDR3 DNA: TGTGCCAGCAGTGTATATTTCGGGACTAGCACCGCCGATGCGCAGTATTTT
V gene: TRBV12-3/TRBV12-4; D gene: .; J gene: TRBJ2-3; clone size: many; CDR3 protein: CASSPGPITDTQYF; CDR3 DNA: TGTGCCAGCAGCCCTGGGCCCATCACAGATACGCAGTATTTT